This TCR beta chain was recorded in a study of T cells in Graves' hyperthyroidism and ophthalmopathy. In its sample, this clonotype was seen many times. Its antigen is not identified. General study results and limits: Classification by a 13 V-J model distinguished ophthalmopathy from stable hyperthyroidism. In blood, most of the thyroid clonotypes expanded above 0.001 were also present.

The V gene's germline CDR1 is KGHDR and CDR2 SFDVKD. V lost 3 bases and J 2 bases, leaving 6 bases between the germline ends. The CDR3 consists of 13 residues. It was uncontrolled infection, other autoimmune disease, pregnancy or lactation that excluded patients. From RNA transcripts, TCR beta CDR3 regions were amplified. Primed by the HTBI set, a first-round RT-PCR was run on the TCR CDR3. TCRdb used MiXCR to reprocess the multiplex PCR reads, holding one entry per CDR3 protein. This table holds hundreds of thousands of distinct CDR3 sequences, just under 45% found once. This receptor was obtained from an adult man with Graves' disease, either hyperthyroidism or ophthalmopathy (not recorded which). This chain uses TRBV24-1 with TRBJ1-2; D ambiguous. Material for sequencing was peripheral blood or thyroid tissue (not recorded which). The CDR3 loop is CATSDNRNYGYTF. The CDR3 DNA reads TGTGCCACCAGTGATAATAGGAACTATGGCTACACCTTC.